The T cell receptor (beta chain) described here comes from a study of CD8+ T cells in alopecia areata. Study background: Graft recipients were roughly 6-11-week-old female C3H/HeJ mice, and donor skin originated from roughly 6-13-month-old C3H/HeJ mice with spontaneous alopecia.

J lost 2 bases, V lost 2 bases, and 11 bases had no gene match. The CDR3 has 18 residues. CDR1 and CDR2 from the germline V gene are NSHNY and SYGAGN. As for this clone: Gene names follow the mouse nomenclature. The read stops 4 residues short of the end of the CDR3; the missing end is completed from the germline J gene.

cDNA reverse transcribed from extracted RNA served as the sequencing template. Assay: immunoSEQ multiplex PCR; the TCRdb copy retains only in-frame clones and omits some. This sample has over 100,000 clones and no singletons, with around 19% in the ten largest. The receptor was derived from a C3H/HeJ mouse with alopecia areata. MHC haplotype here: H2-k. The chain has TRBV13-1 and TRBJ2-2; 8 bases match TRBD2. The source material was lesional skin. CDR3 region: CASSEAPLTGDNTGQLYF. CDR3 bases read: TGTGCCAGCAGTGAAGCCCCCCTGACTGGGGATAACACCGGG.